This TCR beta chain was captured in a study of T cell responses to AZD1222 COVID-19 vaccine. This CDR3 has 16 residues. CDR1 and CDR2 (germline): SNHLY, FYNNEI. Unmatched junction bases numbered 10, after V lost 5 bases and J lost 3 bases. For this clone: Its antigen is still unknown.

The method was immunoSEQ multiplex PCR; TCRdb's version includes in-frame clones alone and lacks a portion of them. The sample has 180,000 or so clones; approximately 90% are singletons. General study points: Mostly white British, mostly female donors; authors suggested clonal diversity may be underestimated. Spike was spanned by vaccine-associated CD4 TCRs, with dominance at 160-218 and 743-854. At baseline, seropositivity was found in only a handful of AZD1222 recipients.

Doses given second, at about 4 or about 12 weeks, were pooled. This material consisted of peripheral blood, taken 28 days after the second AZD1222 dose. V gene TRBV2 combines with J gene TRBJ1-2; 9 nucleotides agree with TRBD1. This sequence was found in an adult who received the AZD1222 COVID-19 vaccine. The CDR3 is CASSWDREGVYYGYTF. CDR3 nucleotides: TGTGCCAGCAGTTGGGACAGGGAAGGGGTCTACTATGGCTACACCTTC. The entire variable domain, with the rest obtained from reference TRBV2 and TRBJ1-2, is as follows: EPEVTQTPSHQVTQMGQEVILRCVPISNHLYFYWYRQILGQKVEFLVSFYNNEISEKSEIFDDQFSVERPDGSNFTLKIRSTKLEDSAMYFCASSWDREGVYYGYTFGSGTRLTVV.